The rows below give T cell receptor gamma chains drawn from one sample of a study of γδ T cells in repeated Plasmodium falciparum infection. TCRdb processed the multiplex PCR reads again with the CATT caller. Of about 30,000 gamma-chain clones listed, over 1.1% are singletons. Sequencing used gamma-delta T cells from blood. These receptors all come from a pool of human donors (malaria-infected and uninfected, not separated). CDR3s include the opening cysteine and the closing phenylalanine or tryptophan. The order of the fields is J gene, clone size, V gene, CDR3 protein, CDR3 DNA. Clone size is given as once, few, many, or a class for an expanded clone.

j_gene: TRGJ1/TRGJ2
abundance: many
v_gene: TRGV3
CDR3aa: CATWDRRCKLF
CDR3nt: TGTGCCACCTGGGACAGGCGTTGCAAACTCTTT

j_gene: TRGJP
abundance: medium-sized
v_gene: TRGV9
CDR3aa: CALWESLQELGKKIKVF
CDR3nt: TGTGCCTTGTGGGAGTCCCTACAAGAGTTGGGCAAAAAAATCAAGGTATTT

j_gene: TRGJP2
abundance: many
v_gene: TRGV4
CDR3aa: CATWEHWIKTF
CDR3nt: TGTGCCACCTGGGAACACTGGATCAAGACGTTT

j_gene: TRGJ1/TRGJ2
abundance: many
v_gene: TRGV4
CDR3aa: CATWDGHKKLF
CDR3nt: TGTGCCACCTGGGATGGGCATAAGAAACTCTTT

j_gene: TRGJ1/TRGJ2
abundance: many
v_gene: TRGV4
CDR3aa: CATWDSYKKLF
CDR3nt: TGTGCCACCTGGGATAGCTATAAGAAACTCTTT

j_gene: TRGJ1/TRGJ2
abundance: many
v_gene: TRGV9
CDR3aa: CALWEAGDHYYYKKLF
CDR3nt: TGTGCCTTGTGGGAAGCGGGGGATCATTACTATTATAAGAAACTCTTT

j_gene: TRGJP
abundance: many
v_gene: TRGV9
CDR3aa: CALWEGKQELGKKIKVF
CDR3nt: TGTGCCTTGTGGGAGGGCAAGCAAGAGTTGGGCAAAAAAATCAAGGTATTT

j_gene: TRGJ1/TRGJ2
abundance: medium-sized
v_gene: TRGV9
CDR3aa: CALWEENYYKKLF
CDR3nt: TGTGCCTTGTGGGAAGAAAATTATTATAAGAAACTCTTT

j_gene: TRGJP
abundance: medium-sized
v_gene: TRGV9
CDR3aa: CALWKPQELGKKIKVF
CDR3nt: TGTGCCTTGTGGAAACCTCAAGAGTTGGGCAAAAAAATCAAGGTATTT

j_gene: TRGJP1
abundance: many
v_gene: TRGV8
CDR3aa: CATWDRLDPVEFKIF
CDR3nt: TGTGCCACCTGGGATAGGCTCGACCCCGTTGAGTTCAAGATATTT

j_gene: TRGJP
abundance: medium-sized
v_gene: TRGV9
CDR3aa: CALWEDRELGKKIKVF
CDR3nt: TGTGCCTTGTGGGAAGACCGTGAGTTGGGCAAAAAAATCAAGGTATTT

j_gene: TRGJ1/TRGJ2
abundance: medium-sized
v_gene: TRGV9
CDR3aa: CALWVWDYKKLF
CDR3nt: TGTGCCTTGTGGGTGTGGGATTATAAGAAACTCTTT

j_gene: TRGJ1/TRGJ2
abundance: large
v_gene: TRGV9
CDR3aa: CALWEGNYYKKLF
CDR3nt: TGTGCCTTGTGGGAGGGGAATTATTATAAGAAACTCTTT

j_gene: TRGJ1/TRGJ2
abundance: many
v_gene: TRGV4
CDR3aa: CATWDGRNYYKKLF
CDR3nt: TGTGCCACCTGGGATGGGCGGAATTATTATAAGAAACTCTTT

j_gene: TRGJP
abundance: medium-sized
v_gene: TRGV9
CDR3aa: CALWEVLSLGKKIKVF
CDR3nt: TGTGCCTTGTGGGAGGTGTTAAGCTTGGGCAAAAAAATCAAGGTATTT

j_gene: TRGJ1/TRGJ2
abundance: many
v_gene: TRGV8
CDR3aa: CATWDSAKLF
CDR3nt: TGTGCCACCTGGGATAGTGCGAAACTCTTT

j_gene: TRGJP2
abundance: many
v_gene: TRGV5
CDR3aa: CATWDRHDYWIKTF
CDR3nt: TGTGCCACCTGGGACAGGCATGACTATTGGATCAAGACGTTT

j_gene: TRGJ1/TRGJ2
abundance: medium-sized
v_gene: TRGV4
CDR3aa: CATWVDYYKKLF
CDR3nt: TGTGCCACCTGGGTAGATTATTATAAGAAACTCTTT

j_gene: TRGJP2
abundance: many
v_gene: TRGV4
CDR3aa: CATWDSAGDWIKTF
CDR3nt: TGTGCCACCTGGGATTCGGCGGGTGATTGGATCAAGACGTTT

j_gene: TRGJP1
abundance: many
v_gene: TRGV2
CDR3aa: CATWDGHMGWFKIF
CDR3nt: TGTGCCACCTGGGACGGGCATATGGGTTGGTTCAAGATATTT